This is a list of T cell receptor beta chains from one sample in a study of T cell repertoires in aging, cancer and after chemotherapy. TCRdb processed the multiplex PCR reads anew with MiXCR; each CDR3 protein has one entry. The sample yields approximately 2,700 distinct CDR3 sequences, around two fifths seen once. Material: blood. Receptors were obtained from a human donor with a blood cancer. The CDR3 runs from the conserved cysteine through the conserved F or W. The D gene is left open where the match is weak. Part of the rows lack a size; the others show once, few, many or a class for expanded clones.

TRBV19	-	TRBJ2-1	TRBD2	CASSRASSGSSYNEQFF	TGTGCCAGTAGTAGGGCTTCTAGCGGGAGTTCCTACAATGAGCAGTTCTTC
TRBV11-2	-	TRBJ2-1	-	CASSLVRGTSYNEQFF	TGTGCCAGCAGCTTAGTAAGGGGGACATCCTACAATGAGCAGTTCTTC
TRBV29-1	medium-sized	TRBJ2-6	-	CSVEDLRANVLTF	TGCAGCGTTGAAGACTTACGGGCCAACGTCCTGACTTTC
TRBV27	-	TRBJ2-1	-	CASSYSNPLSAREQFF	TGTGCCAGCAGTTACTCAAATCCCCTCTCGGCGCGTGAGCAGTTCTTC
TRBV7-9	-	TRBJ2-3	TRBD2	CARSSLGSSGSGDTQYF	TGTGCCAGAAGCTCCCTAGGGAGCAGCGGGAGTGGGGATACGCAGTATTTT
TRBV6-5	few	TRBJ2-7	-	CASSESDGPVYEQYF	TGTGCCAGCAGTGAGTCCGACGGCCCAGTTTACGAGCAGTACTTC
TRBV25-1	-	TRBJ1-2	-	CASSEYQGNYGYTF	TGTGCCAGCAGTGAATACCAGGGTAACTATGGCTACACCTTC
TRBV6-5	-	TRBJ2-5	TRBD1	CASSWTGQETQYF	TGTGCCAGCAGTTGGACAGGGCAAGAGACCCAGTACTTC
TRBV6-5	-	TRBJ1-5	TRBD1	CASSSKQGVDKPQHF	TGTGCCAGCAGCAGTAAACAGGGGGTCGATAAGCCCCAGCATTTT
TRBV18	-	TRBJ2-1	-	CASSSRTGKNEQFF	TGTGCCAGCTCCTCTCGGACCGGGAAAAATGAGCAGTTCTTC
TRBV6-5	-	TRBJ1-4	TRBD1	CASSQQGAGTNEKLFF	TGTGCCAGCAGTCAACAGGGGGCCGGAACTAATGAAAAACTGTTTTTT
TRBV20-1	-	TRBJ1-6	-	CSARDPRESGAGYSPLHF	TGCAGTGCTAGAGATCCCCGTGAGTCAGGGGCCGGTTATTCACCCCTCCACTTT
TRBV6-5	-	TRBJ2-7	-	CASSYSRRMMNSSYEQYF	TGTGCCAGCAGTTACTCGAGGCGTATGATGAACAGCTCCTACGAGCAGTACTTC
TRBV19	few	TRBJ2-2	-	CASLGRLPRNTGELFF	TGTGCCAGTTTAGGCCGACTCCCCCGGAACACCGGGGAGCTGTTTTTT
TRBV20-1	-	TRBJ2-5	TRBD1	CSARLGQGEGETQYF	TGCAGTGCTAGACTCGGACAGGGAGAGGGAGAGACCCAGTACTTC
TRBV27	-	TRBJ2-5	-	CASSLGPGTPQETQYF	TGTGCCAGCAGTTTAGGTCCAGGCACACCCCAAGAGACCCAGTACTTC
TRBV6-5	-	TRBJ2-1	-	CASSEVPTRVNYNEQFF	TGTGCCAGCAGTGAAGTCCCAACTAGGGTAAATTATAATGAGCAGTTCTTC
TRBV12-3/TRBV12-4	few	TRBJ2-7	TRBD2	CASTGASGSLSYEQYF	TGTGCCAGCACTGGGGCTAGCGGGTCCCTGTCCTACGAGCAGTACTTC
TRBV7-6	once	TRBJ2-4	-	CASSLGGELAKNIQYF	TGTGCCAGCAGCTTAGGAGGGGAACTAGCCAAAAACATTCAGTACTTC
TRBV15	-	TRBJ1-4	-	CATSRGHEKLFF	TGTGCCACCAGCAGAGGGCATGAAAAACTGTTTTTT
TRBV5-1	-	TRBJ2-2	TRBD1	CASTPRGDRGIAGELFF	TGTGCCAGTACCCCCCGGGGAGACAGGGGGATCGCCGGGGAGCTGTTTTTT
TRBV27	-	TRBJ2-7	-	CASSLIGGQAGEQYF	TGTGCCAGCAGTTTAATAGGAGGTCAGGCCGGCGAGCAGTACTTC
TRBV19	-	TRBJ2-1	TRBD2	CASNLRLAGDNEQFF	TGTGCCAGCAACCTAAGACTAGCGGGGGACAATGAGCAGTTCTTC
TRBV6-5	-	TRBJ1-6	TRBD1	CASSLSDRARSYNSPLHF	TGTGCCAGCAGTTTATCGGACAGGGCTCGATCCTATAATTCACCCCTCCACTTT
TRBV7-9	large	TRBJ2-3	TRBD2	CASSLGLAGVIDTQYF	TGTGCCAGCAGCTTGGGACTAGCGGGAGTGATAGATACGCAGTATTTT
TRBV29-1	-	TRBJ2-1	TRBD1	CSVLTGGRYEQFF	TGCAGCGTTCTGACAGGGGGCAGGTATGAGCAGTTCTTC
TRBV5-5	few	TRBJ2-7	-	CASSPEGFYEQYF	TGTGCCAGCAGCCCTGAGGGATTCTACGAGCAGTACTTC
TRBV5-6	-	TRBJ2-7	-	CASSLDISYEQYF	TGTGCCAGCAGCTTGGATATCTCCTACGAGCAGTACTTC
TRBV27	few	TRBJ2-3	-	CASSWGAGGDTQYF	TGTGCCAGCAGTTGGGGGGCTGGTGGAGATACGCAGTATTTT
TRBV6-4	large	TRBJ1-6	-	CASSETDAQDSPLHF	TGTGCCAGCAGTGAAACGGATGCCCAGGATTCACCCCTCCACTTT
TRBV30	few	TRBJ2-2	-	CAWSPRANTGELFF	TGTGCCTGGAGCCCCCGAGCGAACACCGGGGAGCTGTTTTTT
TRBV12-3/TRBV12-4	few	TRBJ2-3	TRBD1	CAIASGTGLADTQYF	TGTGCCATCGCGTCGGGGACAGGCCTAGCAGATACGCAGTATTTT
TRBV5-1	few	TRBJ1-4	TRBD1	CASSSTGWNEKLFF	TGCGCCAGCAGCTCGACAGGGTGGAATGAAAAACTGTTTTTT
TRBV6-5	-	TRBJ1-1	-	CASRRGDYTEAFF	TGTGCCAGCAGGCGAGGGGATTACACTGAAGCTTTCTTT
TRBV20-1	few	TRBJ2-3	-	CSASRGDTQYF	TGCAGTGCTAGCCGCGGGGATACGCAGTATTTT
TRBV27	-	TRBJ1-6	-	CDSSRTPPGSPLHF	TGTGACAGCAGTCGAACCCCCCCAGGATCACCCCTCCACTTT